This passage covers 27 T cell receptor beta chains from one sample sequenced in a study of T-cell memory formation after mild COVID-19. In TCRdb, the 5' RACE reads were re-called with MiXCR into one record per CDR3 protein. Of 550,000 to 650,000 distinct CDR3 sequences detected, 17% appear once; the ten largest clones hold around 7.8%. The sample comprised PBMCs or a T cell subset sorted from them (not recorded which). These TCRs come from an adult woman who had mild COVID-19 (a few samples of this study predate the infection). Cell type and time point are not known.

The CDR3 DNA reads TGTGCCAGCAGCCAAGACCCGGGACTAGCGGGTCCTAGGGAGCAGTTCTTC. The encoded protein is CASSQDPGLAGPREQFF. The J gene is TRBJ2-1, the V gene TRBV4-2, with 12 bases identical to TRBD2. With 0 bases clipped from V and 10 bases from J, the junction kept 10 bases outside the gene matches. This CDR3 is built from 17 residues. In germline, CDR1 is LGHNA, CDR2 YNFKEQ.

This clonotype showed up just a few times. The chain carries TRBV3-1 and TRBJ2-3; 11 positions agree with TRBD1. This CDR3 spans 16 amino acids. Germline V CDR1 and CDR2: LGHDT, YNNKEL (reference sequence). J gave up 4 bases and V 4 bases, and 7 bases lay outside the gene matches. The DNA for the CDR3 is TGTGCCAGCAGCCGGAGTAGGACAGGGGGCGCAGATACGCAGTATTTT. Amino acids: CASSRSRTGGADTQYF.

This clonotype appeared a few times. The chain is built from TRBV12-3 or TRBV12-4 and TRBJ2-2; D not certain. The CDR3 has 14 amino acids. The germline V and J ends were trimmed by 1 base and 5 bases, with 8 bases remaining between them. Here the CDR3 DNA reads TGTGCCAGCAGTTTAGGCCTGGGAACCGGGGAGCTGTTTTTT. Amino acids: CASSLGLGTGELFF.

This chain connects TRBV29-1 to TRBJ1-1; tentative D call: TRBD1 (6 bases). Germline V gene sequence: CDR1 SQVTM, CDR2 ANQGSEA. This CDR3 is built from 13 residues. V was trimmed by 4 bases and J by 6 bases, leaving 15 bases between them. CDR3: CSVVGTTYSEAFF. In DNA form, the CDR3 reads TGCAGCGTTGTGGGGACAACTTATTCTGAAGCTTTCTTT.

The chain employs TRBV30 and TRBJ2-2, with D uncertain. The V and J ends lost 5 bases and 5 bases respectively, with 6 bases between them. CDR3 length: 11 amino acids. Germline V gene lookup returns CDR1 GTSNPN and CDR2 SVGIG (reference sequence). The CDR3 spells CAWWATGELFF. The CDR3 DNA reads TGTGCCTGGTGGGCGACCGGGGAGCTGTTTTTT.

This clonotype appeared a few times. The chain joins TRBV6-1 to TRBJ1-1; tentatively, D is TRBD1 (5 bases). There are 13 residues in the CDR3. The germline CDR1 and CDR2 sequences are MNHNS and SASEGT. V gave up 10 bases and J gave up 4 bases, with 16 bases separating them. This CDR3 reads CATEYRPLTEAFF. The CDR3 DNA is TGTGCCACCGAGTACAGGCCTCTCACTGAAGCTTTCTTT.

V gene TRBV2 combines with J gene TRBJ1-5; D remains unclear. V was shortened by 4 bases and J by 2 bases, with 12 bases between the two germline ends. There are 15 residues in the CDR3. Germline loops: CDR1 SNHLY, CDR2 FYNNEI. CDR3: CASSAAQGRNQPQHF. In DNA form, the CDR3 reads TGTGCCAGCAGTGCAGCACAAGGACGCAATCAGCCCCAGCATTTT.

This clonotype was counted between two and nine times. V usage is TRBV24-1 and J usage is TRBJ1-4; TRBD1 aligns across 10 bases. The junction had 3 bases not matched to a gene; V was cut back by 4 bases and J by 5 bases. Germline CDR1 KGHDR, CDR2 SFDVKD. The CDR3 sequence is 15 residues long. CDR3: CATSEPGQGNEKLFF. In nucleotides, the CDR3 is TGTGCCACCAGTGAACCGGGACAGGGGAATGAAAAACTGTTTTTT.

This sequence joins TRBV30 and TRBJ2-1, with D unclear. Trimming removed 0 bases at V and 1 base at J, with 13 bases between. The germline V gene encodes CDR1 GTSNPN and CDR2 SVGIG (reference sequence). There are 16 residues in the CDR3. The CDR3 is CAWSVSRRRSYNEQFF. The DNA for the CDR3 is TGTGCCTGGAGTGTCTCCAGGAGAAGATCCTACAATGAGCAGTTCTTC. Together with reference TRBV30 and TRBJ2-1, the CDR3 gives the full variable domain: SQTIHQWPATLVQPVGSPLSLECTVEGTSNPNLYWYRQAAGRGLQLLFYSVGIGQISSEVPQNLSASRPQDRQFILSSKKLLLSDSGFYLCAWSVSRRRSYNEQFFGPGTRLTVL.

CDR3 residues: CASTPASVPTYEQYF. The DNA for the CDR3 is TGTGCCAGCACACCCGCCAGCGTACCCACCTACGAGCAGTACTTC. This chain connects TRBV9 to TRBJ2-7; D uncertain. This CDR3 comprises 15 residues. V lost 6 bases to trimming and J lost 2 bases, with 18 bases between them. Per the germline V gene, CDR1 is SGDLS and CDR2 is YYNGEE.

Only a few counts were recorded for this clonotype. J is TRBJ2-3 and V is TRBV10-3, with 9 bases matching TRBD2. Germline-derived CDR1 and CDR2 are ENHRY and SYGVKD. V lost 6 bases and J lost 3; bases outside the gene matches: 4. This CDR3 region has 14 residues. The CDR3: CAIRPGLATDTQYF. For the CDR3, the DNA is TGTGCCATCAGGCCGGGACTAGCAACAGATACGCAGTATTTT.

This clonotype was detected a few times. The J gene is TRBJ2-3, the V gene TRBV3-1; 12 bases map to TRBD2. After removal of 4 bases from V and 3 bases from J, the junction contained 5 bases not matched to a gene. The CDR3 totals 16 residues. Looked up from germline, CDR1 is LGHDT and CDR2 is YNNKEL (reference sequence). The CDR3 reads CASSPQTSGSTDTQYF. The CDR3 bases are TGTGCCAGCAGCCCGCAGACTAGCGGGAGTACAGATACGCAGTATTTT.

In its sample, this clonotype was seen many times. DNA of the CDR3: TGTGCCACCAGTGATTCCCAACTTGGGTCTGGAAACACCATATATTTT. This encodes CATSDSQLGSGNTIYF. The V call is TRBV24-1, the J call TRBJ1-3; unclear D gene. This CDR3 contains 16 residues. V was trimmed by 2 bases and J by 1 base, leaving 11 bases between them. Per the germline V gene, CDR1 is KGHDR and CDR2 is SFDVKD.

This clonotype was seen more than once but under ten times. The chain is built from TRBV11-2 and TRBJ1-2, with D unresolved. CDR3 length: 15 amino acids. Trimming left V 3 bases short and J 8 bases short, with 19 bases between. CDR1 and CDR2 (germline): SGHAT, FQNNGV. CDR3 DNA sequence: TGTGCCAGCAGCTTCAGTGTAAACATCCTAGACGGCTACACCTTC. It is translated as CASSFSVNILDGYTF. Drawing the rest from reference TRBV11-2 and TRBJ1-2, the complete variable domain is EAGVAQSPRYKIIEKRQSVAFWCNPISGHATLYWYQQILGQGPKLLIQFQNNGVVDDSQLPKDRFSAERLKGVDSTLKIQPAKLEDSAVYLCASSFSVNILDGYTFGSGTRLTVV.

This chain uses TRBV12-3 or TRBV12-4 with TRBJ1-2; D is perhaps TRBD1 (5 bases). V was cut by 6 bases and J by 4 bases, with 15 bases left in between. The CDR3 has 14 amino acids. CDR3 coding DNA: TGTGCCAGCAGGGCACCCGGGACTCCCTATGGCTACACCTTC. Its protein product is CASRAPGTPYGYTF.

The chain recombines TRBV5-1 with TRBJ2-1; D is perhaps TRBD2 (5 bases). CDR3 length equals 13 residues. Germline-derived CDR1 and CDR2 are SGHRS and YFSETQ. V was cut by 4 bases and J by 7 bases, with 12 bases left in between. The CDR3 is CASSTGPGNEQFF. CDR3 bases: TGCGCCAGCAGCACGGGTCCGGGGAATGAGCAGTTCTTC.

Only a few counts were recorded for this clonotype. The chain links TRBV19 to TRBJ2-4; possibly TRBD2 for D (7 bases). Between the trimmed V and J ends, which lost 7 bases and 1 base, there was a span of 17 bases. CDR1 LNHDA and CDR2 SQIVND come from the germline V gene (reference sequence). The CDR3 spans 16 residues. The CDR3 DNA follows: TGTGCCAGTAATAAGGGGGGGGCGCTGGCCAAAAACATTCAGTACTTC. This gives the protein CASNKGGALAKNIQYF. Filled out from reference TRBV19 and TRBJ2-4, the complete variable domain reads DGGITQSPKYLFRKEGQNVTLSCEQNLNHDAMYWYRQDPGQGLRLIYYSQIVNDFQKGDIAEGYSVSREKKESFPLTVTSAQKNPTAFYLCASNKGGALAKNIQYFGAGTRLSVL.

This clonotype was observed a handful of times. The chain has TRBV7-2 and TRBJ2-3; 9 bases align to TRBD2. CDR1 and CDR2 (germline): SGHTA, FQGNSA. J lost 5 bases, V lost 5 bases, and 23 bases had no gene match. The CDR3 sequence is 20 residues long. CDR3 nucleotide sequence: TGTGCCAGCAGCCCATCCCCGGCTAGCGGGAATGTAAAACGCAAAGATACGCAGTATTTT. It is translated as CASSPSPASGNVKRKDTQYF.

V gene TRBV19 combines with J gene TRBJ1-2; possibly TRBD1 for D (5 bases). The CDR3 is made up of 11 amino acids. The V end was cut by 6 bases, the J end by 8 bases, with 10 bases between. Per germline, CDR1 LNHDA and CDR2 SQIVND (reference sequence). The CDR3 sequence is CASRWGAGYTF. In nucleotides, the CDR3 is TGTGCCAGTAGATGGGGCGCCGGCTACACCTTC.

This clonotype was counted at least ten times. The chain carries TRBV3-1 and TRBJ1-2; TRBD1 matches 9 bases. V shed 1 base and J 6 bases; nucleotides not matched to a gene: 9. The length of the CDR3 is 16 residues. The germline V gene encodes CDR1 LGHDT and CDR2 YNNKEL (reference sequence). The CDR3 DNA reads TGTGCCAGCAGCCAAGTTACAGGGGGCGCATCGGATGGCTACACCTTC. It encodes CASSQVTGGASDGYTF.

This clonotype occurred a few times. The V gene is TRBV27, the J gene TRBJ2-1; D is tentatively TRBD1 or TRBD2 (5 bases each). The V and J ends lost 0 bases and 7 bases respectively, with 10 bases between them. Per germline, CDR1 MNHEY and CDR2 SMNVEV (reference sequence). The CDR3 runs to 14 residues. This chain's CDR3 is CASSLSGPRNEQFF. In DNA, the CDR3 is TGTGCCAGCAGTTTATCGGGACCGCGGAATGAGCAGTTCTTC.

This clonotype was seen at least ten times. The CDR3 DNA is TGTGCCAGCAGCCAAGTGTCCGGGAGCTCCTACAATGAGCAGTTCTTC. This gives the protein CASSQVSGSSYNEQFF. The V call is TRBV14, the J call TRBJ2-1; the D gene is possibly TRBD2 (6 bases). The length of the CDR3 is 16 residues. V was cut by 1 base and J by 0 bases, with 10 bases left in between. CDR1 is SGHDN and CDR2 is FVKESK in the germline V gene. Combining the CDR3 with reference TRBV14 and TRBJ2-1 gives the whole variable domain EAGVTQFPSHSVIEKGQTVTLRCDPISGHDNLYWYRRVMGKEIKFLLHFVKESKQDESGMPNNRFLAERTGGTYSTLKVQPAELEDSGVYFCASSQVSGSSYNEQFFGPGTRLTVL.

This clonotype was observed many times. The chain carries TRBV6-5 and TRBJ2-1; unclear D gene. This CDR3 spans 14 amino acids. Trimming took 10 bases from V and 9 from J, leaving 22 bases between them. Germline CDR1 is MNHEY and CDR2 is SVGAGI. The CDR3 DNA follows: TGTGCCACCATGCTAAACGGGCAGTACGGTGAGCAGTTCTTC. It codes for CATMLNGQYGEQFF.

This sequence joins TRBV9 and TRBJ2-1; TRBD2 might be the D (6 bases). V lost 0 bases, J lost 7 bases, and 14 bases lay in between. This CDR3 is built from 15 residues. CDR1 SGDLS and CDR2 YYNGEE come from the germline V gene. The CDR3 bases are TGTGCCAGCAGCGTAGATTTGGGGACTCATAATGAGCAGTTCTTC. It specifies CASSVDLGTHNEQFF.

The rearrangement uses TRBV3-1 and TRBJ1-1; 10 nucleotides line up with TRBD1. V lost 2 bases and J lost 4; bases outside the gene matches: 4. This CDR3 region has 15 residues. Germline loops: CDR1 LGHDT, CDR2 YNNKEL (reference sequence). The DNA of the CDR3 is TGTGCCAGCAGCCAATACCGGGACAGGGGCACTGAAGCTTTCTTT. Amino acids: CASSQYRDRGTEAFF.

This clonotype appeared a few times. The gene calls are TRBV19 and TRBJ1-1, with D maybe TRBD1 (6 bases). CDR1 and CDR2 (germline): LNHDA, SQIVND (reference sequence). The germline V and J ends were trimmed by 6 bases and 0 bases, with 17 bases remaining between them. The CDR3 runs 16 residues. In DNA form, the CDR3 reads TGTGCCAGTAGGTCGGGCAGGGGAATCCTGAACACTGAAGCTTTCTTT. Its protein product is CASRSGRGILNTEAFF. Filled out from reference TRBV19 and TRBJ1-1, the complete variable domain reads DGGITQSPKYLFRKEGQNVTLSCEQNLNHDAMYWYRQDPGQGLRLIYYSQIVNDFQKGDIAEGYSVSREKKESFPLTVTSAQKNPTAFYLCASRSGRGILNTEAFFGQGTRLTVV.

The V and J genes are TRBV5-6 and TRBJ1-3; D remains ambiguous. Germline V CDR1 and CDR2: SGHDT, YYEEEE. V lost 4 bases to trimming and J lost 0 bases, with 11 bases between them. The CDR3 has 15 residues. In DNA, the CDR3 is TGTGCCAGCAGCCCCCGACCGCTCTCTGGAAACACCATATATTTT. Translated: CASSPRPLSGNTIYF.